A selection of T cell receptor beta chains follows, all from one sample in a study of shared clonotypes between healthy human individuals. Repertoires were generated with immunoSEQ multiplex PCR, while TCRdb's copy carries only in-frame clones and drops some. The sample yields about half a million clones, 60% to 80% seen once. The sample taken for sequencing was PBMCs. The source of these receptors is a woman in her forties in good health. Some clones in this sample may be carry-over from other donors' samples. Both conserved end residues are part of each CDR3. D genes are given only for firm matches. A row's size may be missing; if present it is once, few, many or a size class.

clone_size: .
v_call: TRBV19
d_call: .
j_call: TRBJ2-1
cdr3_aa: CASSIPTSVQFF
cdr3_nt: TGTGCCAGTAGTATCCCGACATCAGTGCAGTTCTTC

clone_size: .
v_call: TRBV10-3
d_call: .
j_call: TRBJ2-7
cdr3_aa: CAITPGSVYEQYF
cdr3_nt: TGTGCCATCACTCCAGGTAGCGTCTACGAGCAGTACTTC

clone_size: .
v_call: TRBV5-1
d_call: TRBD2
j_call: TRBJ2-2
cdr3_aa: CASSLVAGNTGELFF
cdr3_nt: TGCGCCAGCAGCTTGGTAGCGGGGAACACCGGGGAGCTGTTTTTT

clone_size: .
v_call: TRBV28
d_call: .
j_call: TRBJ2-7
cdr3_aa: CASRSPYEQYF
cdr3_nt: TGTGCCAGCAGATCGCCCTACGAGCAGTACTTC

clone_size: once
v_call: TRBV11-3
d_call: .
j_call: TRBJ1-1
cdr3_aa: CASSFLGDTEAFF
cdr3_nt: TGTGCCAGCAGCTTTCTCGGGGACACTGAAGCTTTCTTT

clone_size: .
v_call: TRBV27
d_call: .
j_call: TRBJ1-4
cdr3_aa: CASSRLPTNEKLFF
cdr3_nt: TGTGCCAGCAGTCGGTTGCCAACTAATGAAAAACTGTTTTTT

clone_size: .
v_call: TRBV28
d_call: .
j_call: TRBJ2-5
cdr3_aa: CASISDLQETQYF
cdr3_nt: TGTGCCAGCATTAGCGACTTACAAGAGACCCAGTACTTC

clone_size: .
v_call: TRBV2
d_call: TRBD2
j_call: TRBJ2-7
cdr3_aa: CASRSGSHYEQYF
cdr3_nt: TGTGCCAGCCGTAGCGGGAGTCATTACGAGCAGTACTTC

clone_size: .
v_call: TRBV11-1
d_call: TRBD2
j_call: TRBJ2-3
cdr3_aa: CASSSGVRGRAGTDTQYF
cdr3_nt: TGTGCCAGCAGCTCAGGGGTTCGCGGGAGGGCTGGCACAGATACGCAGTATTTT

clone_size: .
v_call: TRBV9
d_call: TRBD2
j_call: TRBJ2-3
cdr3_aa: CASSVDPSGREQNTQYF
cdr3_nt: TGTGCCAGCAGCGTAGACCCTAGCGGGAGGGAACAGAATACGCAGTATTTT

clone_size: .
v_call: TRBV9
d_call: .
j_call: TRBJ2-5
cdr3_aa: CASSVGSMYQETQYF
cdr3_nt: TGTGCCAGCAGCGTGGGCTCGATGTACCAAGAGACCCAGTACTTC

clone_size: .
v_call: TRBV7-6
d_call: .
j_call: TRBJ2-1
cdr3_aa: CASSLGGRGSYNEQFF
cdr3_nt: TGTGCCAGCAGCTTAGGTGGTAGGGGGTCCTACAATGAGCAGTTCTTC

clone_size: .
v_call: TRBV5-1
d_call: .
j_call: TRBJ2-2
cdr3_aa: CASSLESNTGELFF
cdr3_nt: TGCGCCAGCAGCTTGGAGTCTAACACCGGGGAGCTGTTTTTT

clone_size: .
v_call: TRBV6-6
d_call: .
j_call: TRBJ2-5
cdr3_aa: CASSYSGSQETQYF
cdr3_nt: TGTGCCAGCAGTTACTCTGGGAGCCAAGAGACCCAGTACTTC

clone_size: .
v_call: TRBV4-2
d_call: .
j_call: TRBJ1-4
cdr3_aa: CASSLVGSNEKLFF
cdr3_nt: TGTGCCAGCAGCCTGGTAGGGAGTAATGAAAAACTGTTTTTT

clone_size: .
v_call: TRBV2
d_call: TRBD1
j_call: TRBJ2-3
cdr3_aa: CASSERTGETDTQYF
cdr3_nt: TGTGCCAGCAGCGAAAGGACAGGGGAGACAGATACGCAGTATTTT

clone_size: .
v_call: TRBV19
d_call: .
j_call: TRBJ2-7
cdr3_aa: CASSSPILEQYF
cdr3_nt: TGTGCCAGTAGTTCCCCCATTTTGGAGCAGTACTTC

clone_size: .
v_call: TRBV5-1
d_call: .
j_call: TRBJ1-1
cdr3_aa: CASSLGTLNTEAFF
cdr3_nt: TGCGCCAGCAGCTTGGGGACATTGAACACTGAAGCTTTCTTT

clone_size: .
v_call: TRBV5-4
d_call: .
j_call: TRBJ2-7
cdr3_aa: CASASPADSYEQYF
cdr3_nt: TGTGCCAGCGCCAGCCCAGCGGACTCCTACGAGCAGTACTTC

clone_size: .
v_call: TRBV21-1
d_call: .
j_call: TRBJ2-1
cdr3_aa: CASSSGSNEQFF
cdr3_nt: TGTGCCAGCAGCAGCGGTTCTAATGAGCAGTTCTTC

clone_size: .
v_call: TRBV29-1
d_call: .
j_call: TRBJ2-7
cdr3_aa: CSVVSEGGYEQYF
cdr3_nt: TGCAGCGTTGTTAGCGAAGGAGGATACGAGCAGTACTTC

clone_size: .
v_call: TRBV27
d_call: TRBD1
j_call: TRBJ1-6
cdr3_aa: CASSLGTGGNSPLHF
cdr3_nt: TGTGCCAGCAGTTTAGGGACAGGAGGGAATTCACCCCTCCACTTT

clone_size: .
v_call: TRBV28
d_call: TRBD1
j_call: TRBJ2-2
cdr3_aa: CASRTAGGTGELFF
cdr3_nt: TGTGCCAGCAGAACCGCAGGGGGCACCGGGGAGCTGTTTTTT

clone_size: .
v_call: TRBV28
d_call: TRBD2
j_call: TRBJ2-2
cdr3_aa: CASSYSGRDTGELFF
cdr3_nt: TGTGCCAGCAGTTATAGCGGGAGGGACACCGGGGAGCTGTTTTTT

clone_size: .
v_call: TRBV28
d_call: .
j_call: TRBJ1-1
cdr3_aa: CASSLALQVPTEAFF
cdr3_nt: TGTGCCAGCAGTTTAGCGTTGCAGGTCCCCACTGAAGCTTTCTTT

clone_size: .
v_call: TRBV5-1
d_call: TRBD1
j_call: TRBJ1-2
cdr3_aa: CASSLGQGTIGGYTF
cdr3_nt: TGCGCCAGCAGCTTGGGACAGGGGACAATCGGGGGCTACACCTTC

clone_size: .
v_call: TRBV7-2
d_call: TRBD2
j_call: TRBJ2-3
cdr3_aa: CASSPGQRGGADTQYF
cdr3_nt: TGTGCCAGCAGCCCAGGCCAGCGGGGAGGGGCAGATACGCAGTATTTT

clone_size: .
v_call: TRBV28
d_call: TRBD1
j_call: TRBJ2-7
cdr3_aa: CASRGQGSSYEQYF
cdr3_nt: TGTGCCAGCAGGGGACAGGGCAGCTCCTACGAGCAGTACTTC

clone_size: .
v_call: TRBV11-2
d_call: .
j_call: TRBJ2-5
cdr3_aa: CASSLVGGGHQETQYF
cdr3_nt: TGTGCCAGCAGCTTAGTTGGTGGGGGCCACCAAGAGACCCAGTACTTC

clone_size: few
v_call: TRBV10-2
d_call: TRBD2
j_call: TRBJ2-7
cdr3_aa: CASSEASGSSSYEQYF
cdr3_nt: TGCGCCAGCAGTGAGGCAAGCGGGAGTAGTTCCTACGAGCAGTACTTC

clone_size: .
v_call: TRBV6-1
d_call: .
j_call: TRBJ2-7
cdr3_aa: CASSPLGRIYEQYF
cdr3_nt: TGTGCCAGCAGCCCCCTGGGGAGGATCTACGAGCAGTACTTC

clone_size: .
v_call: TRBV19
d_call: .
j_call: TRBJ2-1
cdr3_aa: CASSPGAYNEQFF
cdr3_nt: TGTGCCAGTAGTCCCGGAGCCTACAATGAGCAGTTCTTC